The 24 T cell receptor beta chains in this list originate from one sample, sequenced in a study of T cells in Graves' hyperthyroidism and ophthalmopathy. The investigators amplified TCR beta CDR3 regions from RNA transcripts. With the HTBI primer set, the TCR CDR3 went through a first round of RT-PCR. MiXCR, run by TCRdb on the multiplex PCR reads, gives a single entry per CDR3 protein. The data hold roughly 700,000 distinct CDR3 sequences, with around 40% observed a single time. Material for sequencing was blood. The receptors were sampled from a woman aged 40 to 55 with Graves' hyperthyroidism.

This clonotype was recorded once. This chain uses TRBV10-2 with TRBJ1-1; the D is unclear. The germline V gene has CDR1 WSHSY and CDR2 SAAADI. The CDR3 loop spans 10 amino acids. Trimming left V 6 bases short and J 10 bases short, with 9 bases between. CDR3 nucleotide sequence: TGCGCCAGCAGCCTGACGGGAGCTTTCTTT. This gives the protein CASSLTGAFF.

Of note for this clonotype: A clone one base away is much larger, so this may be a read error. The chain uses TRBV10-3 and TRBJ1-1; tentatively, D is TRBD1 (5 bases). Germline V gene lookup returns CDR1 ENHRY and CDR2 SYGVKD. This CDR3 is 14 amino acids long. DNA for the CDR3: TGTGCCATCACCCCGGGGGGGTTGAACACTGAAGCTTCCTTT. It encodes CAITPGGLNTEASF.

On this clonotype: A read error may be the cause here, since a much bigger clone is one base away. The chain links TRBV6-2 or TRBV6-3 to TRBJ2-5, with D perhaps TRBD2 (6 bases). Looked up from germline, CDR1 is MNHEY and CDR2 is SVGEGT. This CDR3 comprises 14 residues. The DNA of the CDR3 is TGTGCCAGCAGTTACGCAGGGATTCGGGAGACCCAGTGCTTC. It translates to CASSYAGIRETQCF.

This clonotype was observed a handful of times. The V call is TRBV5-6, the J call TRBJ2-1, with TRBD2 matching over 11 bases. The germline V gene has CDR1 SGHDT and CDR2 YYEEEE. J lost 6 bases, V lost 5 bases, and 19 bases had no gene match. The CDR3 spans 19 residues. The CDR3 DNA reads TGTGCCAGCAGTGCATTTGTGACTAGCGGGATACACCCCGTCAATGAGCAGTTCTTC. It specifies CASSAFVTSGIHPVNEQFF.

This clonotype was observed many times. The chain carries TRBV2 and TRBJ1-2, with D uncertain. This CDR3 spans 13 amino acids. Per the germline V gene, CDR1 is SNHLY and CDR2 is FYNNEI. With 3 bases removed from V and 7 bases from J, the gap between germline ends came to 12 bases. CDR3 sequence: CASSDRTFFGYTF. CDR3 bases: TGTGCCAGCAGTGACAGAACATTTTTTGGCTACACCTTC. The full variable domain, rest sourced from reference TRBV2 and TRBJ1-2, is EPEVTQTPSHQVTQMGQEVILRCVPISNHLYFYWYRQILGQKVEFLVSFYNNEISEKSEIFDDQFSVERPDGSNFTLKIRSTKLEDSAMYFCASSDRTFFGYTFGSGTRLTVV.

This clonotype was seen more than once but under ten times. The chain couples TRBV6-5 to TRBJ1-2; possible D gene TRBD1, 6 bases. The CDR3 length is 14 residues. Looked up from germline, CDR1 is MNHEY and CDR2 is SVGAGI. V gave up 6 bases and J gave up 8 bases, with 19 bases separating them. This CDR3 reads CASSPSGTQGGYTF. CDR3 DNA: TGTGCCAGCAGCCCTTCCGGGACTCAGGGGGGCTACACCTTC.

The chain carries TRBV4-2 and TRBJ1-1; 9 bases line up with TRBD1. In germline, CDR1 is LGHNA, CDR2 YNFKEQ. The CDR3 contains 17 residues. V lost 3 bases, J lost 0 bases, and 8 bases stayed unmatched. CDR3 bases: TGTGCCAGCAGCCAGTACCGGGACAGGGCCATGAACACTGAAGCTTTCTTT. Encoded protein: CASSQYRDRAMNTEAFF.

The sample holds many counts of this clonotype. The chain links TRBV7-2 to TRBJ2-7, with a tentative D call TRBD1 (6 bases). The CDR3 is made up of 14 amino acids. V lost 1 base and J lost 3, with 10 bases in between. CDR1 SGHTA and CDR2 FQGNSA come from the germline V gene. The CDR3 nucleotides read TGTGCCAGCAGCTTAGGAGGGGGATACTACGAGCAGTACTTC. Amino acid sequence: CASSLGGGYYEQYF.

This clonotype was observed many times. The chain uses TRBV29-1 and TRBJ1-2, with 8 bases that match TRBD1. Germline V gene sequence: CDR1 SQVTM, CDR2 ANQGSEA. After removal of 3 bases from V and 3 bases from J, the junction contained 9 bases not matched to a gene. This CDR3 is built from 15 residues. The CDR3 spells CSVDDHRGSYYGYTF. The CDR3 region has the DNA TGCAGCGTTGATGACCACAGGGGGAGTTACTATGGCTACACCTTC.

In this sample, this clonotype turned up many times. This sequence joins TRBV7-8 and TRBJ1-2, with a weak D call TRBD1 (5 bases). The V and J ends lost 0 bases and 3 bases respectively, with 20 bases between them. The CDR3 is 18 residues long. Germline CDR1 is SGHVS and CDR2 is FQNEAQ. CDR3 sequence (DNA): TGTGCCAGCAGCTTAGCGGGGGGTTATCTGGGCTGGGACTATGGCTACACCTTC. This gives the protein CASSLAGGYLGWDYGYTF.

This clonotype was picked up a small number of times. The chain uses TRBV25-1 and TRBJ1-6, with no clear D. The CDR3 loop spans 11 amino acids. V lost 4 bases and J lost 10, with 5 bases in between. Germline CDR1 is MGHDK and CDR2 is SYGVNS. In DNA, the CDR3 is TGTGCCAGCAGTGCCGGGTCACCCCTCCACTTT. Encoded protein: CASSAGSPLHF.

The V call is TRBV10-3, the J call TRBJ1-5; perhaps TRBD1 as D (5 bases). Germline assignment: CDR1 ENHRY and CDR2 SYGVKD. The CDR3 runs to 15 residues. V lost 3 bases, J lost 6 bases, and 15 bases lay in between. The CDR3 loop reads CAISDRTSGGQPQHF. The CDR3 DNA reads TGTGCCATCAGTGATAGGACTAGCGGGGGTCAGCCCCAGCATTTT.

This clonotype was seen repeatedly, ten times or more. This sequence joins TRBV12-3 or TRBV12-4 and TRBJ1-5, with D unclear. Deletions cut 2 bases from V and 1 base from J, with 9 bases between. This CDR3 contains 15 residues. The CDR3 bases are TGTGCCAGCAGTTTAAGGACGGCGAGCAATCAGCCCCAGCATTTT. Its translation is CASSLRTASNQPQHF.

This clonotype came up many times. The CDR3 loop reads CSVTGGTRWETQYF. The CDR3 nucleotides are TGCAGCGTTACAGGGGGGACTAGATGGGAGACCCAGTACTTC. The gene calls are TRBV29-1 and TRBJ2-5; D is possibly TRBD1 or TRBD2 (8 bases each). The CDR3 totals 14 residues. Germline lookup yields CDR1 SQVTM and CDR2 ANQGSEA. Trimming left V 5 bases short and J 5 bases short, with 18 bases between.

This clonotype showed up just a few times. The chain uses TRBV7-3 and TRBJ1-6, with a weak D call TRBD1 (6 bases). The CDR3 extends over 14 amino acids. Looked up from germline, CDR1 is SGHTA and CDR2 is FQGTGA. With 5 bases removed from V and 8 bases from J, the gap between germline ends came to 13 bases. The DNA for the CDR3 is TGTGCCAGCAGCCCGGGACAAATGGATTCACCCCTCCACTTT. Encoded protein: CASSPGQMDSPLHF. Based on the CDR3 plus reference TRBV7-3 and TRBJ1-6, the full variable domain is GAGVSQTPSNKVTEKGKYVELRCDPISGHTALYWYRQSLGQGPEFLIYFQGTGAADDSGLPNDRFFAVRPEGSVSTLKIQRTERGDSAVYLCASSPGQMDSPLHFGNGTRLTVT.

At least ten counts were recorded for this clonotype. The chain carries TRBV25-1 and TRBJ2-5; D not certain. The CDR3 is 14 amino acids. Germline V gene sequence: CDR1 MGHDK, CDR2 SYGVNS. Trimming shortened V by 3 bases and J by 3 bases, and 11 bases separated the two germline ends. This chain's CDR3 is CASSDFSQEETQYF. The DNA of the CDR3 is TGTGCCAGCAGTGATTTTAGTCAAGAAGAGACCCAGTACTTC.

Only a few counts were recorded for this clonotype. The V gene is TRBV18, the J gene TRBJ2-7; D remains ambiguous. V was cut by 6 bases and J by 6 bases, with 9 bases left in between. Germline assignment: CDR1 KGHSH and CDR2 LQKENI. The CDR3 totals 11 residues. In nucleotides, the CDR3 is TGTGCCAGCTCCCCAGAGCGCGAGCAGTACTTC. It specifies CASSPEREQYF.

This clonotype was seen many times. This chain joins TRBV7-9 and TRBJ1-1; D is uncertain. V was trimmed by 5 bases and J by 1 base, leaving 11 bases between them. CDR3 size: 14 residues. From germline, CDR1 is SEHNR and CDR2 FQNEAQ (reference sequence). CDR3 nucleotides: TGTGCCAGCAGCGGTGGACGGACGAACACTGAAGCTTTCTTT. Residues: CASSGGRTNTEAFF.

This clonotype was seen a handful of times. V usage is TRBV12-3 or TRBV12-4 and J usage is TRBJ2-7; 9 bases line up with TRBD1. The V and J ends lost 4 bases and 7 bases, in that order; junction bases with no gene match: 5. The CDR3 loop spans 13 amino acids. The CDR3 DNA sequence: TGTGCCAGCAGTTCCTACAGGGGGCAAGAGCAGTACTTC. Translating gives CASSSYRGQEQYF.

The chain links TRBV7-2 to TRBJ2-5, with 11 bases matching TRBD1. V trimming: 5 bases; J trimming: 7 bases; junction bases outside the gene matches: 6. CDR1 is SGHTA, CDR2 FQGNSA, per germline. There are 14 residues in the CDR3. The DNA for the CDR3 is TGTGCCAGCAGCGCGGACAGGGGGCAGGGGACCCAGTACTTC. Translation: CASSADRGQGTQYF.

This chain uses TRBV11-2 with TRBJ1-2, with D possibly being TRBD1 (6 bases). The CDR3 sequence is 16 residues long. Trimming removed 3 bases at V and 2 bases at J, with 16 bases between. From germline, CDR1 is SGHAT and CDR2 FQNNGV. CDR3: CASSLRPRGRNYGYTF. The CDR3 nucleotides read TGTGCCAGCAGCTTGAGGCCGCGGGGGCGGAACTATGGCTACACCTTC.

The chain has TRBV6-4 and TRBJ2-7; TRBD2 might be the D (7 bases). CDR1 and CDR2 (germline): MRHNA, SNTAGT. This CDR3 spans 14 amino acids. The V end was cut by 6 bases, the J end by 3 bases, with 15 bases between. CDR3 bases: TGTGCCAGCAGGGCCCTCGGGGGGCACTACGAGCAGTACTTC. Its protein product is CASRALGGHYEQYF.

This clonotype was detected a few times. The chain joins TRBV7-9 to TRBJ1-1, with D tentatively TRBD1 (5 bases). Germline V CDR1 and CDR2: SEHNR, FQNEAQ (reference sequence). The CDR3 extends over 16 amino acids. Trimming left V 5 bases short and J 8 bases short, with 24 bases between. CDR3 protein: CASSRRGGTSIGEAFF. For the CDR3, the DNA is TGTGCCAGCAGCAGGCGAGGAGGGACGTCAATCGGGGAAGCTTTCTTT.

This clonotype appeared a few times. This chain connects TRBV9 to TRBJ1-1, with D tentatively TRBD1 (5 bases). V was shortened by 4 bases and J by 3 bases, with 13 bases between the two germline ends. The CDR3 totals 14 residues. Germline CDR1 SGDLS, CDR2 YYNGEE. The CDR3, as DNA: TGTGCCAGCAGCCCGGACGGGGACTACACTGAAGCTTTCTTT. Its translation is CASSPDGDYTEAFF.